The TCR beta chain described here comes from a study of blood T cells in healthy people across ages. Study information: Template switching retrieved approximately one barcoded beta molecule for each two T cells.

Of note for this clonotype: It may be a read error: a sequence one base away is much more abundant.

The authors ran a second PCR of about 7 to 11 cycles using a sample-barcoded 5' primer and a J-beta primer mix. TCRdb recomputed calls from the 5' RACE reads with MiXCR, one row per CDR3 protein. This table has roughly 1.7 million distinct CDR3 sequences, about 31% appearing once. The receptor's source is a woman aged 30 to 39 in good health. Source material: blood.

The CDR3 spells CSGADSLWGTQYF. The CDR3, as DNA: TGCAGCGGGGCCGACTCACTCTGGGGGACCCAGTACTTC. V gene TRBV29-1 combines with J gene TRBJ2-7, with unresolved D. The J call could be wrong; TRBJ2-5 is a better fit for the DNA end. This CDR3 is 13 amino acids long. Germline V lookup: CDR1 SQVTM, CDR2 ANQGSEA.